Sequencing of this TCR beta chain was carried out in a study of blood T cell repertoires in COVID-19 (dated by TCRdb to 2019 to 2021). Study-level background: Samples covering the acute and convalescent phases of COVID-19 were provided by collaborators in the United States, Italy and Spain. Nearly every sample came with metadata listing a de-identified subject ID, COVID-19 status, age in years and sex. The material from the prospective study consisted of cDNA or gDNA derived from T cells, B-cell-depleted T cells, or PBMCs. Subjects who had been exposed to COVID-19, were actively infected with it, or had recovered from it provided the deeply sampled blood TCRbeta repertoires that made up the dataset. Where HLA class I and class II types were available, the types were taken from metadata supplied by the sample provider, not from assay-based typing. The repertoires were made available in a free public database intended to serve as a resource for research on the immune response to SARS-CoV-2. The samples were drawn from two sources: the first 160 participants of the ongoing ImmuneRACE study, and over 950 subjects contributed by 6 global collaborators.

Trimming takes 0 bases from V and 0 bases from J, and the germline ends sit 3 bases apart. Sequences LNHNV (CDR1) and YYDKDF (CDR2) are obtained from the germline V gene (reference sequence). CDR3 length: 14 amino acids, cysteine to phenylalanine. Only CDR3 DNA remains: 42 bases, in frame from the first base. Study-wide findings and limitations: The amount of clinical and demographic metadata varied by source and participant and was provided uncurated.

TCRbeta CDR3 regions were amplified from genomic DNA by means of the immunoSEQ Assay, a bias-controlled multiplex PCR. The original methods were these. The number of nucleated cells in each sample was estimated from the amplification of reference gene primers within the assay. To quantify the absolute abundance of each unique TCRbeta CDR3 rearrangement, sequence reads were collapsed and filtered. For each sample, productive Simpson clonality was calculated as the square root of Simpson's diversity index over productive rearrangements. TCRdb stores this immuneACCESS table with in-frame sequences only. Part of the clones is absent; in the studies checked, under half of the shortfall reflects unresolved V genes, and no reason is known for the rest. V and J calls and clone size are copied from that table; D and trimming were computed from the DNA. This sample comprises approximately 200,000 clones, around 83% of them detected only once. The ten most abundant clones make up less than 3.5% of the sample.

The collaborating institutions used their own protocols to collect whole blood in K2EDTA tubes. For TCRbeta analysis, collaborators shipped samples in one of three forms: frozen whole blood, isolated PBMCs, or DNA extracted from either of those sample types. Comments on this clone: Its antigen remains undetermined. There are no base qualities to consult, and no much larger clone falls within one base.

The TCR originated in a woman in her 30s with active or convalescent COVID-19. The V and J genes are TRBV15 and TRBJ1-3; the D gene cannot be named for sure. The source material was peripheral blood. The DNA sequence is as follows: TGTGCCACCAGCAGAGATCGCTCTGGAAACACCATATATTTT. It codes for CATSRDRSGNTIYF.